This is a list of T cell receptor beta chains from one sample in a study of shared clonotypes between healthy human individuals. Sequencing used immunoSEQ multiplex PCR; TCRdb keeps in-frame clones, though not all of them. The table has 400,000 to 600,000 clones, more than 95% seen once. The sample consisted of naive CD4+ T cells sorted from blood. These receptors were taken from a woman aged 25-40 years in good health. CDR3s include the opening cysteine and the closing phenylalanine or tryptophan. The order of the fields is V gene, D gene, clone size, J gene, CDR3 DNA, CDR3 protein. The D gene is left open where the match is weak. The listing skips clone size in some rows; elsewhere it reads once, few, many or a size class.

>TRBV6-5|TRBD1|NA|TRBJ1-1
TGTGCCAGCGGGGGGGACAGGTTGAACACTGAAGCTTTCTTT
CASGGDRLNTEAFF
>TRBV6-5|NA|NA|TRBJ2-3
TGTGCCAGCAGTTACCGATTCGGGGATACGCAGTATTTT
CASSYRFGDTQYF
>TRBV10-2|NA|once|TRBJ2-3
TGCGCCAGCACTGACAGTTCCTTCACAGATACGCAGTATTTT
CASTDSSFTDTQYF
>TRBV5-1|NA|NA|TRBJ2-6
TGCGCCAGCAGCTTGGCAAGTAGCTCTGGGGCCAACGTCCTGACTTTC
CASSLASSSGANVLTF
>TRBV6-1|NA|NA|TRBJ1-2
TGTGCCAGCAGTGAAGGCCAGGGGCGAGGCTACACCTTC
CASSEGQGRGYTF
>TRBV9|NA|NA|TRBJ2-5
TGTGCCAGCAGCGTAGCGCCCGTCCAAGAGACCCAGTACTTC
CASSVAPVQETQYF
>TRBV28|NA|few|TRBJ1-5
TGTGCCAGCAGTTTAGCAGGGAAGCCCCAGCATTTT
CASSLAGKPQHF
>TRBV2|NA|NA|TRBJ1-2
TGTGCCAGCAAGGAACACGGGGGTGGCTACACCTTC
CASKEHGGGYTF
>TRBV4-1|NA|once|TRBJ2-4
TGCGCCAGCAGCCTAGACCGTGAGAATTTCAAAAACATTCAGTACTTC
CASSLDRENFKNIQYF
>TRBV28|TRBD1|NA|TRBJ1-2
TGTGCCAGCAGTTCACAGGGGGCAGGGAACTATGGCTACACCTTC
CASSSQGAGNYGYTF
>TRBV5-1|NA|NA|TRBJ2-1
TGCGCCAGCAGCTCTGGGCCTTCCCTCAATGAGCAGTTCTTC
CASSSGPSLNEQFF
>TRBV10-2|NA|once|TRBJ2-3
TGCGCCAGCAGGCAGGGTGGGAATACGTATTTT
CASRQGGNTYF
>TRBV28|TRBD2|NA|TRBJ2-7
TGTGCCAGCATCCCACTAGCGGCATCCTACGAGCAGTACTTC
CASIPLAASYEQYF
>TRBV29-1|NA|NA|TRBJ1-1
TGCAGCGTAGGAACTGTCGTCTCCGTCGTCACTGAAGCTTTCTTT
CSVGTVVSVVTEAFF
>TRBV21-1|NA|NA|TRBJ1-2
TGTGCCAGGGCTCCGGGACAGGGGCCCTATGGCTACACCTTC
CARAPGQGPYGYTF
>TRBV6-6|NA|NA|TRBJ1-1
TGTGCCAGCAGCCCGCGGGACACCTACACTGAAGCTTTCTTT
CASSPRDTYTEAFF
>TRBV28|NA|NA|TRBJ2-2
TGTGCCAGCAGTTTGGAGGGGTTTGGCACCGGGGAGCTGTTTTTT
CASSLEGFGTGELFF
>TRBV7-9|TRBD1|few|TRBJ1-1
TGTGCCAGCAGCTTAGTTGGACAGGTTGGGACTGAAGCTTTCTTT
CASSLVGQVGTEAFF
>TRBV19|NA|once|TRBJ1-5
TGTGCCAGTAGTCCGGACAGTTATCAGCCCCAGCATTTT
CASSPDSYQPQHF
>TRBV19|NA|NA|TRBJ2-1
TGTGCCAGTAGTATGTCTGGGGGGTTATCCCACAATGAGCAGTTCTTC
CASSMSGGLSHNEQFF
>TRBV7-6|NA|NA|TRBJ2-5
TGTGCCAGCAGCGAAAAAGAGACCCAGTACTTC
CASSEKETQYF
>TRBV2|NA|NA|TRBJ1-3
TGTGCCAGAATGGAGGTTATCGGAAACACCATATATTTT
CARMEVIGNTIYF
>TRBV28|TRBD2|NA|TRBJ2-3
TGTGCCAGCAGTATGGCTAGCGGGAGGGCCTCCGGAACAGATACGCAGTATTTT
CASSMASGRASGTDTQYF
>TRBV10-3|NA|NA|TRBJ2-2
TGTGCCATCAGTGATACCGGGACTCCGAACACCGGGGAGCTGTTTTTT
CAISDTGTPNTGELFF
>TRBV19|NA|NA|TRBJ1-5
TGTGCCAGTAGTAAGGCAGATTATAGCAATCAGCCCCAGCATTTT
CASSKADYSNQPQHF
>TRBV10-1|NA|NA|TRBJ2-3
TGCGCCAGCAGTGTAGCGGAAATCACAGATACGCAGTATTTT
CASSVAEITDTQYF
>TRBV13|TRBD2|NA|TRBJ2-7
TGTGCCAGCAGCCCGGGACTAGCGGGAGCTCAAGACACAGTCATGGAGCAGTACTTC
CASSPGLAGAQDTVMEQYF